The rows below give T cell receptor beta chains drawn from one sample of a study of blood T cell repertoires in COVID-19. Here immunoSEQ multiplex PCR was the method, and the copy in TCRdb shows in-frame clones only, minus some. The sample yields about 120,000 clones, 78% seen once. Sample: peripheral blood. The receptors come from a man aged 65 to 85 with acute or convalescent COVID-19. Both conserved end residues are part of each CDR3. The order of the fields is V gene, clone size, J gene, CDR3 protein. The size field is filled for only some rows; it gives once, few, many or a size class.

>TRBV30|-|TRBJ1-2
CAWGAGGFEGYTF
>TRBV2|-|TRBJ2-5
CASSLTQTTGEAQYF
>TRBV3-1/TRBV3-2|few|TRBJ2-6
CASTALSSGVNSGANVLTF
>TRBV5-6|-|TRBJ2-2
CASSLLSSGGDTGELFF
>TRBV12-3/TRBV12-4|-|TRBJ2-7
CASSRGGYEQYF
>TRBV9|once|TRBJ1-1
CASSGEQGAYTEAFF
>TRBV7-8|once|TRBJ2-2
CASSSLDRGNTGELFF
>TRBV6-5|-|TRBJ2-7
CASSYSRQIEQYF
>TRBV6-5|few|TRBJ1-4
CASQDGLEGEKLFF
>TRBV7-3|once|TRBJ1-1
CASSLIVNTEAFF
>TRBV9|-|TRBJ2-3
CASTKIAGAPDTQYF
>TRBV19|-|TRBJ2-1
CASTTSGGYNEQFF
>TRBV5-1|-|TRBJ2-2
CASNQRGTSTGELFF
>TRBV2|-|TRBJ1-6
CASSDLPLDSSNNSPLHF
>TRBV2|-|TRBJ2-1
CASSIFREMGYNEQFF
>TRBV5-1|-|TRBJ1-3
CASSLGPGQGTGNTIYF
>TRBV9|-|TRBJ2-2
CASRRTSGAMNTGELFF
>TRBV5-1|-|TRBJ2-3
CASSLVSSPGDTQYF
>TRBV4-2|few|TRBJ2-3
CASSQVGQGTSTDTQYF
>TRBV6-2/TRBV6-3|once|TRBJ2-2
CASSYTVGELFF
>TRBV3-1/TRBV3-2|-|TRBJ2-7
CASSAGAGRGFYEQYF
>TRBV6-4|few|TRBJ2-7
CASSDSSGAHEQYF
>TRBV12-5|-|TRBJ2-1
CASGLGLVAYNEQFF
>TRBV3-1/TRBV3-2|-|TRBJ1-6
CASSQVRANSPLHF
>TRBV19|-|TRBJ1-4
CASKGARTARNEKLFF
>TRBV19|-|TRBJ2-7
CASSMTAVLTYEQYF
>TRBV6-2/TRBV6-3|-|TRBJ2-7
CASSRPPPTDFYEQYF
>TRBV7-2|-|TRBJ2-4
CASSLVRGQDIQYF
>TRBV5-6|-|TRBJ2-7
CASSFRSTSGSYEQYF
>TRBV7-9|-|TRBJ2-2
CASSLGTGELNTGELFF
>TRBV5-1|-|TRBJ2-5
CASSLFSTGTGGETQYF
>TRBV6-5|-|TRBJ1-5
CASSYSPGSSNQPQHF
>TRBV11-3|-|TRBJ2-2
CASSLGARVGVGELFF
>TRBV4-3|-|TRBJ1-6
CASSQGWTGTNSPLHF
>TRBV5-1|-|TRBJ1-2
CASSPSPGGGYTF
>TRBV5-4|-|TRBJ1-2
CASSDRTGINYGYTF
>TRBV6-1|few|TRBJ2-3
CASSGAYRGPGDTQYF
>TRBV18|-|TRBJ2-1
CASLPFHSSGGPSSYNEQFF
>TRBV18|-|TRBJ1-1
CASSPQGDVFTEAFF
>TRBV7-3|-|TRBJ1-1
CASSSTQYTEAFF
>TRBV5-4|-|TRBJ2-5
CASSLGQGQGSQYF
>TRBV3-1/TRBV3-2|-|TRBJ2-3
CASSQEPDRVGTDTQYF
>TRBV2|-|TRBJ1-2
CASSPLTGDYGYTF
>TRBV6-2/TRBV6-3|-|TRBJ2-3
CASSYGGTLSTDTQYF
>TRBV7-8|-|TRBJ1-6
CASSPDADRGWSPLHF
>TRBV7-9|once|TRBJ2-3
CASSEGGRGSNTDTQYF
>TRBV5-4|-|TRBJ2-2
CASSPGLASTGELFF
>TRBV7-9|-|TRBJ2-5
CASSLEQGGRAQYF
>TRBV7-2|-|TRBJ2-7
CASSLTGQGGSEQYF
>TRBV6-5|once|TRBJ1-2
CASSYSRESLSGGYTF
>TRBV28|few|TRBJ1-5
CATILGNQPQHF
>TRBV5-1|-|TRBJ1-4
CASSLGEGSEKLFF
>TRBV5-1|-|TRBJ2-2
CASSLRGQGNLNTGELFF
>TRBV6-5|once|TRBJ1-4
CASGGQGSNEKLFF
>TRBV7-2|once|TRBJ2-5
CASTRAASGGAMETQYF
>TRBV6-1|few|TRBJ2-7
CASSEGYGWREQYF
>TRBV4-3|once|TRBJ2-3
CASSQDGRGYTDTQYF
>TRBV2|-|TRBJ2-2
CATRGTSGNTGELFF
>TRBV28|-|TRBJ2-7
CASSITGSYEQYF